The TCR beta chain under discussion was sequenced for a study of shared clonotypes between healthy human individuals. Comment on this clone: Its matching antigen is unknown.

Genomic DNA per cell subset filled all wells of several immunoSEQ plates. As originally analysed: ImmunoSEQ output lacked quality scores and full-length reads, limiting matched filtering. Generated by immunoSEQ multiplex PCR, the TCRdb table keeps only in-frame clones and is missing some. Clonal size and the V and J genes are those of that table, whereas D and trimming came from the DNA. This table has some 2,100,000 clones, approximately 96% appearing once. There are 16 residues in the CDR3. V was cut by 0 bases and J by 2 bases, with 12 bases left in between. Per the germline V gene, CDR1 is LNHNV and CDR2 is YYDKDF (reference sequence). Study outcomes and limitations: Estimated richness was generally greater in naive than memory subsets.

This sequence joins TRBV15 and TRBJ2-3; D not certain. The TCR comes from a man between 18 and 35 years old in good health. What was sequenced was naive CD4+ T cells sorted from blood. Subset noted: CD45RA+ positively selected. DNA of the CDR3: TGTGCCACCAGCAGAGATCCGGAACAGACCACAGATACGCAGTATTTT. Translation: CATSRDPEQTTDTQYF.